Listed here are 8 T cell receptor beta chains from one sample, sequenced in a study of blood T cell repertoires in COVID-19. The protocol was immunoSEQ multiplex PCR, while the TCRdb copy is restricted to in-frame clones and leaves out a portion. The sample carries hundreds of thousands of clones, 85% recorded once. Input material: peripheral blood. These receptor sequences come from a human donor in a cohort sampled during active COVID-19.

Only one count was recorded for this clone. The CDR3 reads CTSSQPPEDRDTEAFF. DNA of the CDR3: TGCACCAGCAGCCAACCTCCGGAAGACAGAGACACTGAAGCTTTCTTT. J is TRBJ1-1 and V is TRBV1; the D segment call TRBD1 is taken from the table without a DNA check. TRBV1 is designated a pseudogene. The CDR3 runs to 16 residues.

V gene TRBV7-8 combines with J gene TRBJ1-6; no clear D gene. This CDR3 is built from 13 residues. The ends were cut back, 7 bases at V and 6 bases at J, with 10 bases in the middle. Germline lookup yields CDR1 SGHVS and CDR2 FQNEAQ. CDR3 in amino acids: CASTENGNSPLHF. The CDR3, as DNA: TGTGCCAGCACCGAGAATGGTAATTCACCCCTCCACTTT.

V usage is TRBV25-1 and J usage is TRBJ1-4, with 8 bases lining up with TRBD1. Germline V gene lookup returns CDR1 MGHDK and CDR2 SYGVNS. The ends lost 4 bases at V and 11 bases at J; junction bases unmatched: 9. The CDR3 has 14 amino acids. The CDR3 sequence is CASSAGGKSEKLFF. CDR3 in DNA: TGTGCCAGCAGTGCAGGGGGCAAGAGTGAGAAACTGTTTTTT.

This clone occurred once. This chain joins TRBV5-1 and TRBJ1-6; 7 nucleotides align to TRBD1. Germline trimming cut 4 bases from V and 7 bases from J; bases unmatched to any gene: 14. The CDR3 loop spans 17 amino acids. Germline CDR1 reads SGHRS; CDR2 reads YFSETQ. The DNA of the CDR3 is TGCGCCAGCAGCCCGACCCCTCGACAGGGAAGAAATTCACCCCTCCACTTT. As protein: CASSPTPRQGRNSPLHF.

V usage is TRBV7-9 and J usage is TRBJ2-1; the D gene is possibly TRBD2 (6 bases). Trimming stripped 3 bases from V and 6 bases from J, with 15 bases between. This CDR3 has 15 residues. Germline V gives CDR1 SEHNR, CDR2 FQNEAQ (reference sequence). CDR3 sequence: CASSLGRWLSNEQFF. The CDR3 nucleotides read TGTGCCAGCAGCTTGGGGAGGTGGCTATCCAATGAGCAGTTCTTC.

This sequence joins TRBV5-1 and TRBJ2-2, with 7 nucleotides matching TRBD2. Germline CDR1 is SGHRS and CDR2 is YFSETQ. CDR3 length: 17 residues. Trimming took 5 bases from V and 1 from J; bases not matched to a gene: 11. CDR3 coding DNA: TGCGCCAGCAGTCCTAAAGCGGGGACTTTGAACACCGGGGAGCTGTTTTTT. Amino acids: CASSPKAGTLNTGELFF.

This clone was picked up a small number of times. The rearrangement joins TRBV27 to TRBJ1-5; TRBD1 matches 7 bases. The V gene end was trimmed by 7 bases and the J gene end by 4 bases; junction bases not matched to a gene: 7. In germline, CDR1 is MNHEY, CDR2 SMNVEV (reference sequence). The length of the CDR3 is 14 residues. CDR3 protein: CASKFGQANQPQHF. The CDR3, as DNA: TGTGCCAGCAAGTTCGGACAGGCAAATCAGCCCCAGCATTTT.

The V call is TRBV5-1, the J call TRBJ1-5, with 7 bases identical to TRBD1. The CDR3 contains 13 residues. V shed 7 bases and J 6 bases; nucleotides not matched to a gene: 7. Germline V lookup: CDR1 SGHRS, CDR2 YFSETQ. The CDR3, as DNA: TGCGCCAGCTCGAAAGGGGGCGGTCAGCCCCAGCATTTT. Translation gives CASSKGGGQPQHF.